The 11 T cell receptor beta chains listed next were all sequenced from one sample in a study of blood T cell repertoires in COVID-19. Clones were read by immunoSEQ multiplex PCR, and TCRdb kept only the in-frame ones, dropping some. In the table there are under 300,000 clones, roughly 85% of which are singletons. Sequenced: peripheral blood. The receptor source for this set is a woman aged 25 to 39 with active or convalescent COVID-19.

The rearrangement links TRBV5-6 to TRBJ2-3; 7 bases agree with TRBD1. The V gene's germline CDR1 is SGHDT and CDR2 YYEEEE. The V segment lost 0 bases and the J segment 2 bases; nucleotides outside the gene matches: 3. This CDR3 contains 15 residues. DNA for the CDR3: TGTGCCAGCAGCTTGGAACAGGGGAACACAGATACGCAGTATTTT. It encodes CASSLEQGNTDTQYF.

The table lists this clone with a few counts. The rearrangement links TRBV3-1 (or the pseudogene TRBV3-2) to TRBJ2-2; a weak D match, TRBD2 (6 bases). Germline V lookup: CDR1 LGHDT, CDR2 YNNKEL (reference sequence). The V and J ends lost 0 bases and 4 bases respectively, with 15 bases between them. The CDR3 runs 17 residues. Written as DNA, the CDR3 is TGTGCCAGCAGCCAAGATCGAGCTAGCGTGGGCACCGGGGAGCTGTTTTTT. Residues: CASSQDRASVGTGELFF.

The chain recombines TRBV5-4 with TRBJ2-2; 14 bases agree with TRBD2. V lost 4 bases to trimming and J lost 9 bases; unmatched junction nucleotides: 8. The V gene's germline CDR1 is SGHNT and CDR2 YYREEE (reference sequence). The CDR3 spans 16 residues. The CDR3 nucleotides are TGTGCCAGCAGCCGGGGACTAGCGGGGGCCGCAAGGGAGCTGTTTTTT. Translating it yields CASSRGLAGAARELFF.

CDR3 residues: CASSYQNQPQHF. CDR3 coding DNA: TGTGCCAGCAGTTACCAGAATCAGCCCCAGCATTTT. J is TRBJ1-5 and V is TRBV6-5; no reliable D call. The germline gives CDR1 MNHEY, CDR2 SVGAGI. This CDR3 spans 12 amino acids. V lost 2 bases to trimming and J lost 4 bases, with 3 bases between them.

V gene TRBV5-8 combines with J gene TRBJ2-7; TRBD2 matches at 8 bases. Looked up from germline, CDR1 is SGHTS and CDR2 is YDEGEE. V shed 4 bases, J shed 5 bases, and the junction held 11 bases outside the gene matches. This CDR3 contains 15 residues. In DNA form, the CDR3 reads TGTGCCAGCAGCCGGGGGGGACATCTTCTGGACGAGCAGTACTTC. As protein: CASSRGGHLLDEQYF.

The V call is TRBV5-1, the J call TRBJ2-2; D may be TRBD1 (6 bases). Germline V gene data show CDR1 as SGHRS and CDR2 as YFSETQ. Trimming took 2 bases from V and 6 from J, leaving 20 bases between them. The CDR3 is made up of 17 amino acids. CDR3 DNA sequence: TGCGCCAGCAGCTTCCTCAAGGGGGTTTCGGGGCCCGGGGAGCTGTTTTTT. Its translation is CASSFLKGVSGPGELFF.

J is TRBJ2-7 and V is TRBV10-1; TRBD1 matches 7 bases. The germline V gene encodes CDR1 WNHNN and CDR2 SYGVQD (reference sequence). Trimming at V came to 0 bases and at J to 3 bases, leaving 11 bases not matched to a gene. This CDR3 has 17 residues. CDR3 DNA: TGCGCCAGCAGTGAGTCCCCCCCGGACAGGATTAACTACGAGCAGTACTTC. Residues: CASSESPPDRINYEQYF.

The chain combines TRBV19 with TRBJ2-7; 9 bases are a match to TRBD1. Trimming took 6 bases from V and 5 from J; bases not matched to a gene: 8. This CDR3 has 14 residues. CDR1 is LNHDA, CDR2 SQIVND, per germline (reference sequence). CDR3 DNA: TGTGCCAGTAGGAGGGACAGGGTATCCCACGAGCAGTACTTC. Translated: CASRRDRVSHEQYF.

The chain uses TRBV30 and TRBJ1-5; 7 nucleotides align to TRBD1. The CDR3 loop spans 13 amino acids. J was trimmed by 1 base and V by 4 bases; bases with no gene match: 1. Germline-derived CDR1 and CDR2 are GTSNPN and SVGIG (reference sequence). The CDR3 protein is CAWTRGSNQPQHF. DNA of the CDR3: TGTGCCTGGACCAGGGGGAGCAATCAGCCCCAGCATTTT.

The chain is built from TRBV27 and TRBJ1-5; TRBD1 matches at 9 bases. The CDR3 sequence is 18 residues long. Germline V CDR1 and CDR2: MNHEY, SMNVEV (reference sequence). J lost 1 base, V lost 2 bases, and 9 bases had no gene match. The CDR3 protein is CASSLTADRGASNQPQHF. CDR3 DNA: TGTGCCAGCAGTTTAACCGCAGACAGGGGGGCCAGCAATCAGCCCCAGCATTTT.

V usage is TRBV5-6 and J usage is TRBJ1-2; D not resolved. This CDR3 has 13 residues. Germline V CDR1 and CDR2: SGHDT, YYEEEE. Trimming cost V 0 bases and J 3 bases, with 6 bases left between them. CDR3 sequence: CASSLGRDYGYTF. CDR3 bases: TGTGCCAGCAGCTTGGGACGGGACTATGGCTACACCTTC.